A selection of T cell receptor beta chains follows, all from one sample in a study of blood T cell repertoires in COVID-19. TCRdb's table, derived via immunoSEQ multiplex PCR, lists solely in-frame clones and lacks some. The sample holds approximately 170,000 clones, about 85% seen once. Sequencing was performed on peripheral blood. These receptors were taken from an elderly woman with COVID-19, enrolled during active disease. Each CDR3 is given with its conserved first and last residue. The order of the fields is V gene, J gene, CDR3 protein.

V gene: TRBV5-1
J gene: TRBJ2-7
CDR3 protein: CASSGGQGTYEQYF

V gene: TRBV2
J gene: TRBJ1-1
CDR3 protein: CASSGQGRTEAFF

V gene: TRBV28
J gene: TRBJ1-2
CDR3 protein: CASSLQVGYTF

V gene: TRBV3-1/TRBV3-2
J gene: TRBJ2-1
CDR3 protein: CASSQPGGEQFF

V gene: TRBV12-2
J gene: TRBJ1-5
CDR3 protein: CASRLGTNRGQVGQPQHF

V gene: TRBV2
J gene: TRBJ1-4
CDR3 protein: CATRRAANEKLFF

V gene: TRBV19
J gene: TRBJ1-4
CDR3 protein: CASSIQINEKLFF

V gene: TRBV28
J gene: TRBJ1-3
CDR3 protein: CATRTAGNTIYF

V gene: TRBV6-1
J gene: TRBJ1-2
CDR3 protein: CASSEAQGGYTF

V gene: TRBV7-3
J gene: TRBJ2-6
CDR3 protein: CASSEPGTGPGANVLTF

V gene: TRBV3-1/TRBV3-2
J gene: TRBJ1-2
CDR3 protein: CASSPGRGRNATYGYTF

V gene: TRBV27
J gene: TRBJ1-2
CDR3 protein: CASRESGSYGYTF

V gene: TRBV11-2
J gene: TRBJ1-3
CDR3 protein: CASRRYRDSGNTIYF

V gene: TRBV16
J gene: TRBJ1-3
CDR3 protein: CASSKDGISGNTIYF

V gene: TRBV3-1/TRBV3-2
J gene: TRBJ2-3
CDR3 protein: CASSPGTSGGGYTQYF

V gene: TRBV19
J gene: TRBJ2-1
CDR3 protein: CASSIFRVDEQFF

V gene: TRBV7-2
J gene: TRBJ1-1
CDR3 protein: CASSVRDRGPTEAFF

V gene: TRBV3-1/TRBV3-2
J gene: TRBJ2-7
CDR3 protein: CASRAAGPIYEQYF

V gene: TRBV27
J gene: TRBJ1-2
CDR3 protein: CASSLKQGSGYTF

V gene: TRBV2
J gene: TRBJ1-5
CDR3 protein: CASTQGRSLISNQPQHF

V gene: TRBV29-1
J gene: TRBJ2-7
CDR3 protein: CSVSSGTGYSEQYF

V gene: TRBV7-9
J gene: TRBJ1-6
CDR3 protein: CASSSQGYNSPLHF